This TCR beta chain derives from a study of shared clonotypes between healthy human individuals. CDR1 MDHEN and CDR2 SYDVKM come from the germline V gene. This CDR3 comprises 16 residues. Trimming took off 7 bases at V and 9 bases at J, with 25 bases between the two ends. Clones were read by immunoSEQ multiplex PCR, and TCRdb kept only the in-frame ones, dropping some. Among about 980,000 clones, roughly 72% were seen once, and the ten largest hold about 1.5%. This clone has ten or more counts. The sequencing sample was made of memory CD4+ T cells sorted from blood. Subset defined: CD45RA-negative fraction. The chain joins TRBV28 to TRBJ2-1, with D possibly being TRBD1 or TRBD2 (5 bases each). This receptor was taken from a young man in good health. Here the CDR3 reads CASTDKRVLTGTEQFF. CDR3 nucleotides: TGTGCCAGCACGGACAAGAGGGTCCTAACCGGCACTGAGCAGTTCTTC. The whole variable domain, remainder taken from reference TRBV28 and TRBJ2-1, is DVKVTQSSRYLVKRTGEKVFLECVQDMDHENMFWYRQDPGLGLRLIYFSYDVKMKEKGDIPEGYSVSREKKERFSLILESASTNQTSMYLCASTDKRVLTGTEQFFGPGTRLTVL.